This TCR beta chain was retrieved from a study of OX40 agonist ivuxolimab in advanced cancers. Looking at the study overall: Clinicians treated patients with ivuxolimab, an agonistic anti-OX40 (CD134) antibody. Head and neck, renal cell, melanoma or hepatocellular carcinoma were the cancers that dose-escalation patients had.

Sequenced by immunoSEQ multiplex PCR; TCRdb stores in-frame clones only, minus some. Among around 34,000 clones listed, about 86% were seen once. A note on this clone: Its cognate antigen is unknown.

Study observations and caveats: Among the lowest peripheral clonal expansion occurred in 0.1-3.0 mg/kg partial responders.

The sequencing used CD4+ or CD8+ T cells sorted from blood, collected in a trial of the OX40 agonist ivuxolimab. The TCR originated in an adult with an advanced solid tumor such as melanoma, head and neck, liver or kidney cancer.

The CDR3 bases are TGTGCCAGCAGCACGGGACAGGGTACAGATACGCAGTATTTT. Translation: CASSTGQGTDTQYF. This sequence joins TRBV7-2 and TRBJ2-3, with TRBD1 matching 9 bases. The V and J ends lost 5 bases and 3 bases, in that order; junction bases with no gene match: 3. The CDR3 is made up of 14 amino acids. From germline, CDR1 is SGHTA and CDR2 FQGNSA.